This entry lists 31 T cell receptor beta chains sequenced from one sample in a study of blood T cell repertoires in COVID-19 (dated by TCRdb to about 2020). The library was generated by the immunoSEQ multiplex PCR assay. TCRdb holds this immuneACCESS table with in-frame rearrangements only. Some clones are missing; in checked studies, unresolved V genes explain under half, and the rest has no known cause. The sample table shows about 290,000 clones, and roughly 90% are seen once. The ten largest clonotypes hold over 8.5% of the sample. The sequencing input was peripheral blood. The receptors originated from a woman aged 30 to 39 with COVID-19, enrolled during active disease.

The chain has TRBV5-1 and TRBJ1-2; 8 positions match TRBD1. CDR3 length equals 14 residues. The germline gives CDR1 SGHRS, CDR2 YFSETQ. The ends lost 3 bases at V and 2 bases at J; junction bases unmatched: 3. The CDR3 bases are TGCGCCAGCAGCTCCTCAGGGGGCAACTATGGCTACACCTTC. This gives the protein CASSSSGGNYGYTF.

This clone was counted once. The chain recombines TRBV2 with TRBJ1-3; 7 bases agree with TRBD1. The germline V gene encodes CDR1 SNHLY and CDR2 FYNNEI. V lost 5 bases to trimming and J lost 4 bases; unmatched junction nucleotides: 8. CDR3 length: 15 amino acids. CDR3: CASSRQGGKGNTIYF. As DNA, the CDR3 is TGTGCCAGCAGTAGACAGGGTGGGAAGGGAAACACCATATATTTT.

On this clone: Distinct nucleotide sequences in the sample also encode this CDR3. The CDR3 protein is CASSLGAGGNQPQHF. The CDR3 nucleotides are TGCGCCAGCAGCTTGGGGGCAGGGGGCAATCAGCCCCAGCATTTT. The V call is TRBV5-1, the J call TRBJ1-5; D is perhaps TRBD1 (6 bases). CDR1 SGHRS and CDR2 YFSETQ come from the germline V gene. CDR3 length: 15 amino acids. V was clipped by 0 bases and J by 2 bases, with 9 bases between them.

DNA for the CDR3: TGCGCCAGCAGCCAAGGACAGGGGGTCGGTGGCAACTATGGCTACACCTTC. Its translation is CASSQGQGVGGNYGYTF. The V and J genes are TRBV4-1 and TRBJ1-2; 9 bases line up with TRBD1. CDR3 length: 17 residues. V lost 1 base to trimming and J lost 2 bases; unmatched junction nucleotides: 8. Looked up from germline, CDR1 is MGHRA and CDR2 is YSYEKL.

V and J are TRBV7-9 and TRBJ1-5; D remains unclear. The V and J ends lost 5 bases and 3 bases respectively, with 14 bases between them. Per germline, CDR1 SEHNR and CDR2 FQNEAQ (reference sequence). The CDR3 covers 15 residues. CDR3 sequence: CASSNTPGSNQPQHF. The CDR3 region has the DNA TGTGCCAGCAGCAATACCCCCGGGTCCAATCAGCCCCAGCATTTT.

This chain uses TRBV9 with TRBJ2-1; TRBD2 might be the D (6 bases). V shed 0 bases and J shed 7 bases, with 8 bases lying between them. This CDR3 is built from 13 residues. Germline V CDR1 and CDR2: SGDLS, YYNGEE. CDR3 in DNA: TGTGCCAGCAGCGTAGCTAGCGTTAATGAGCAGTTCTTC. As protein: CASSVASVNEQFF.

The rearrangement uses TRBV4-2 and TRBJ2-7; TRBD1 aligns across 7 bases. Germline lookup yields CDR1 LGHNA and CDR2 YNFKEQ. V was pared by 5 bases and J by 9 bases, with 7 bases of the junction left unmatched. This CDR3 contains 12 residues. CDR3 in amino acids: CASSSQTGWQYF. CDR3 coding DNA: TGTGCCAGCAGCTCTCAGACAGGGTGGCAGTACTTC.

V is TRBV24-1 and J is TRBJ2-1; 7 positions match TRBD2. The germline CDR1 and CDR2 sequences are KGHDR and SFDVKD. This CDR3 comprises 14 residues. Losses at the gene ends were 7 bases for V and 10 bases for J; bases not matched to a gene: 12. CDR3 residues: CATSGGRGDREQFF. The CDR3 DNA reads as TGTGCCACCAGCGGGGGTCGGGGGGATCGCGAGCAGTTCTTC.

This clone was found a few times. The chain employs TRBV5-1 and TRBJ1-3; TRBD1 is a possible D gene (5 bases). Germline V gives CDR1 SGHRS, CDR2 YFSETQ. The CDR3 is made up of 17 amino acids. Between the trimmed V and J ends, which lost 0 bases and 0 bases, there was a span of 13 bases. Written as DNA, the CDR3 is TGCGCCAGCAGCTTGGGGCCCCTAGGGGACTCTGGAAACACCATATATTTT. Amino acids: CASSLGPLGDSGNTIYF.

V is TRBV28 and J is TRBJ2-2; D may be TRBD2 (5 bases). CDR1 and CDR2 from the germline V gene are MDHEN and SYDVKM. The CDR3 spans 12 residues. V was pared by 8 bases and J by 6 bases, with 10 bases between. CDR3 coding DNA: TGTGCCAGCGGTTACGGGGCCGGGGAGCTGTTTTTT. It yields the protein CASGYGAGELFF. Full variable domain (outside the CDR3, taken from reference TRBV28 and TRBJ2-2): DVKVTQSSRYLVKRTGEKVFLECVQDMDHENMFWYRQDPGLGLRLIYFSYDVKMKEKGDIPEGYSVSREKKERFSLILESASTNQTSMYLCASGYGAGELFFGEGSRLTVL.

This sequence joins TRBV3-1 (or the pseudogene TRBV3-2) and TRBJ2-1, with D uncertain. This CDR3 is 13 amino acids long. Germline CDR1 reads LGHDT; CDR2 reads YNNKEL (reference sequence). V dropped 0 bases and J dropped 7 bases, with 7 bases sitting between them. The CDR3 sequence is CASSQDRRNEQFF. Written as DNA, the CDR3 is TGTGCCAGCAGCCAAGATCGGCGGAATGAGCAGTTCTTC.

Concerning this clone: Other DNA sequences in this specimen translate into the identical CDR3. The J gene is TRBJ2-7, the V gene TRBV5-5, with 7 bases lining up with TRBD1. The length of the CDR3 is 14 residues. The germline V gene has CDR1 SGHKS and CDR2 YYEKEE (reference sequence). Germline trimming cut 0 bases from V and 2 bases from J; bases unmatched to any gene: 2. The CDR3, as DNA: TGTGCCAGCAGCTTGGGACAGGGTCCCTACGAGCAGTACTTC. Translation: CASSLGQGPYEQYF.

The CDR3 coding sequence is TGTGCCAGCAGCCCCGGGACAGACGTCGAAAAACTGTTTTTT. Amino acids: CASSPGTDVEKLFF. This rearrangement joins TRBV5-5 to TRBJ1-4; 7 bases align to TRBD1. V lost 4 bases, J lost 8 bases, and 8 bases stayed unmatched. Germline V lookup: CDR1 SGHKS, CDR2 YYEKEE (reference sequence). The CDR3 length is 14 residues.

The chain has TRBV6-6 and TRBJ2-1, with 10 bases aligning to TRBD2. Trimming at V came to 6 bases and at J to 2 bases, leaving 7 bases not matched to a gene. Germline-derived CDR1 and CDR2 are MNHNY and SVGAGI (reference sequence). The CDR3 spans 16 residues. Here the CDR3 reads CASSPSGGGTYNEQFF. CDR3 nucleotides: TGTGCCAGCAGCCCTAGCGGGGGTGGGACCTACAATGAGCAGTTCTTC.

A note on this clone: The same CDR3 is also encoded by other DNA sequences in this sample. The V gene is TRBV18, the J gene TRBJ2-7, with 9 bases fitting TRBD1. Losses at the gene ends were 3 bases for V and 5 bases for J; bases not matched to a gene: 2. Germline CDR1 KGHSH, CDR2 LQKENI. The CDR3 loop spans 13 amino acids. CDR3 in amino acids: CASSPGTGNEQYF. CDR3 sequence (DNA): TGTGCCAGCTCACCCGGGACAGGGAACGAGCAGTACTTC.

The V gene is TRBV6-5, the J gene TRBJ1-1; 7 bases fit TRBD1. Germline V gene data show CDR1 as MNHEY and CDR2 as SVGAGI. CDR3 length equals 11 residues. Trimming at V came to 5 bases and at J to 8 bases, leaving 2 bases not matched to a gene. In DNA, the CDR3 is TGTGCCAGCAGTCAGGACAGGGAAGCTTTCTTT. It specifies CASSQDREAFF.

The chain links TRBV2 to TRBJ1-2; 8 bases are a match to TRBD1. The V gene end was trimmed by 6 bases and the J gene end by 5 bases; junction bases not matched to a gene: 8. This CDR3 has 14 residues. The germline gives CDR1 SNHLY, CDR2 FYNNEI. The CDR3 region is CASRRQGSRYGYTF. CDR3 nucleotide sequence: TGTGCCAGCAGACGACAGGGGTCAAGGTATGGCTACACCTTC.

The CDR3 here is CASSPGTGTNYGYTF. The CDR3 bases are TGTGCCAGCAGTCCCGGGACAGGGACTAACTATGGCTACACCTTC. This chain links TRBV6-5 with TRBJ1-2, with 9 bases fitting TRBD1. The CDR3 consists of 15 residues. Germline loops: CDR1 MNHEY, CDR2 SVGAGI. With V trimmed by 5 bases and J by 0 bases, 4 bases remained unmatched.

This chain links TRBV18 with TRBJ2-5; 10 bases line up with TRBD1. Germline CDR1 KGHSH, CDR2 LQKENI. J gave up 3 bases and V 1 base, and 8 bases lay outside the gene matches. CDR3 size: 17 residues. The CDR3 region is CASSPRTGQGFEETQYF. The CDR3 coding sequence is TGTGCCAGCTCACCACGTACGGGACAGGGGTTTGAAGAGACCCAGTACTTC.

This clone was observed once. The sample has other DNA sequences that encode this CDR3 too. V is TRBV11-2 and J is TRBJ2-5, with 14 nucleotides matching TRBD2. Germline loops: CDR1 SGHAT, CDR2 FQNNGV. This CDR3 has 15 residues. V was pared by 5 bases and J by 5 bases, with 4 bases of the junction left unmatched. For the CDR3, the DNA is TGTGCCAGCAGCCTAGGACTAGCGGGGGGTGAGACCCAGTACTTC. Its protein is CASSLGLAGGETQYF.

This clone has more than one count but fewer than ten. This chain links TRBV11-2 with TRBJ1-1, with 7 positions matching TRBD1. V shed 5 bases, J shed 0 bases, and the junction held 12 bases outside the gene matches. Looked up from germline, CDR1 is SGHAT and CDR2 is FQNNGV. This CDR3 has 17 amino acids. CDR3 sequence: CASSSAAVDRLNTEAFF. The DNA of the CDR3 is TGTGCCAGCAGCAGCGCCGCCGTGGACAGGCTGAACACTGAAGCTTTCTTT.

A few counts support this clone. CDR3 protein: CASSGGPTTAYGYTF. CDR3 sequence (DNA): TGTGCCAGTAGTGGAGGACCCACTACAGCCTATGGCTACACCTTC. This chain uses TRBV19 with TRBJ1-2, with D unresolved. Trimming shortened V by 5 bases and J by 4 bases, and 17 bases separated the two germline ends. The germline V gene encodes CDR1 LNHDA and CDR2 SQIVND (reference sequence). The CDR3 extends over 15 amino acids.

The chain uses TRBV6-1 and TRBJ2-3; 8 bases line up with TRBD1. This CDR3 spans 16 amino acids. The J segment lost 5 bases and the V segment lost 2 bases, leaving 9 bases of the junction unmatched. From germline, CDR1 is MNHNS and CDR2 SASEGT. The CDR3 nucleotides are TGTGCCAGCAGTGAATTGGCCAGGGGGCTTAGAGATACGCAGTATTTT. It encodes CASSELARGLRDTQYF.

The chain links TRBV27 to TRBJ2-7, with 9 bases fitting TRBD1. The CDR3 loop spans 14 amino acids. Losses at the gene ends were 5 bases for V and 2 bases for J; bases not matched to a gene: 4. The germline gives CDR1 MNHEY, CDR2 SMNVEV (reference sequence). The CDR3 bases are TGTGCCAGCAGTCCCTGGACAGGGGCCTACGAGCAGTACTTC. It translates to CASSPWTGAYEQYF.

The chain uses TRBV6-6 and TRBJ2-3; 11 bases are a match to TRBD1. The CDR3 contains 16 residues. V lost 2 bases to trimming and J lost 2 bases; unmatched junction nucleotides: 3. CDR1 and CDR2 from the germline V gene are MNHNY and SVGAGI (reference sequence). The CDR3 here is CASSYGTGGVTDTQYF. The DNA for the CDR3 is TGTGCCAGCAGTTACGGGACAGGGGGGGTCACAGATACGCAGTATTTT.

The rearrangement joins TRBV23-1 to TRBJ1-6; TRBD1 might be the D (5 bases). TRBV23-1 is annotated as an ORF whose role is uncertain. Trimming cost V 1 base and J 13 bases, with 14 bases left between them. CDR3 length equals 14 residues. CDR3 DNA sequence: TGCGCCAGCAGTCAATTCAACTCAGGGAGGCCCCTCCACTTT. It translates to CASSQFNSGRPLHF.

This chain joins TRBV5-6 and TRBJ2-5, with D possibly being TRBD1 (5 bases). Trimming took 3 bases from V and 5 from J, leaving 11 bases between them. Looked up from germline, CDR1 is SGHDT and CDR2 is YYEEEE. The CDR3 is made up of 13 amino acids. CDR3 sequence: CASSSTGAETQYF. CDR3 nucleotide sequence: TGTGCCAGCAGCTCTACTGGGGCGGAGACCCAGTACTTC.

The chain has TRBV10-2 and TRBJ2-7, with a possible D match to TRBD2 (6 bases). CDR3 length equals 13 residues. V lost 3 bases, J lost 4 bases, and 10 bases lay in between. The germline gives CDR1 WSHSY, CDR2 SAAADI. The chain's CDR3 is CASSDGTPYEQYF. In nucleotides, the CDR3 is TGCGCCAGCAGTGACGGGACTCCTTACGAGCAGTACTTC.

The chain combines TRBV18 with TRBJ1-1; 7 bases line up with TRBD1. CDR3 length: 16 residues. CDR1 is KGHSH and CDR2 is LQKENI in the germline V gene. With V trimmed by 3 bases and J by 2 bases, 9 bases remained unmatched. CDR3 sequence: CASSPSQGWGNTEAFF. The DNA of the CDR3 is TGTGCCAGCTCACCCTCACAGGGGTGGGGAAACACTGAAGCTTTCTTT.

This clone was found once. A read error may produce the germline difference seen at one junction end. The identical CDR3 is also encoded by other nucleotide sequences in the sample. The chain links TRBV14 to TRBJ2-1; 9 bases are a match to TRBD2. CDR1 is SGHDN, CDR2 FVKESK, per germline. CDR3 length: 16 amino acids. The CDR3 region has the DNA TGTGCTAGCAGCCAAGAAGCGGGGGGCAGATACAATGAGCAGTTCTTC. Amino acids: CASSQEAGGRYNEQFF. The variable domain in full, completed from reference TRBV14 and TRBJ2-1, reads EAGVTQFPSHSVIEKGQTVTLRCDPISGHDNLYWYRRVMGKEIKFLLHFVKESKQDESGMPNNRFLAERTGGTYSTLKVQPAELEDSGVYFCASSQEAGGRYNEQFFGPGTRLTVL.

The chain couples TRBV19 to TRBJ2-1; 10 bases match TRBD2. The junction had 1 base not matched to a gene; V was cut back by 1 base and J by 4 bases. The CDR3 is made up of 15 amino acids. CDR1 is LNHDA, CDR2 SQIVND, per germline (reference sequence). The CDR3 bases are TGTGCCAGTAGTATAGGGACTAGCGGTTACAATGAGCAGTTCTTC. Translating gives CASSIGTSGYNEQFF.